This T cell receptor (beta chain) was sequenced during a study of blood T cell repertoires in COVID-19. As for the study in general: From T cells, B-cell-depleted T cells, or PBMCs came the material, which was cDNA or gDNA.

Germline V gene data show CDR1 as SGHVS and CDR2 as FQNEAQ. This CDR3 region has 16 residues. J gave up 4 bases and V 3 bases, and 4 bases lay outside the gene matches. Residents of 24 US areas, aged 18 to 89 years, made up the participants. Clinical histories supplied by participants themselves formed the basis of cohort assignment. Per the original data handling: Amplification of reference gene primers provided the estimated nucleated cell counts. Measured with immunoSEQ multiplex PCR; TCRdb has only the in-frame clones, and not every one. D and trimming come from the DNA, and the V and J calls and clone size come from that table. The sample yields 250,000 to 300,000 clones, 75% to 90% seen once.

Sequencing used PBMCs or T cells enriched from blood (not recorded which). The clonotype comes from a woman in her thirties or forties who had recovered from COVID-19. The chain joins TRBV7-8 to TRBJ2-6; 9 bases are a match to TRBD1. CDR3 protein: CASSFRTGAGANVLTF. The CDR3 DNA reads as TGTGCCAGCAGCTTCCGGACAGGGGCGGGGGCCAACGTCCTGACTTTC.